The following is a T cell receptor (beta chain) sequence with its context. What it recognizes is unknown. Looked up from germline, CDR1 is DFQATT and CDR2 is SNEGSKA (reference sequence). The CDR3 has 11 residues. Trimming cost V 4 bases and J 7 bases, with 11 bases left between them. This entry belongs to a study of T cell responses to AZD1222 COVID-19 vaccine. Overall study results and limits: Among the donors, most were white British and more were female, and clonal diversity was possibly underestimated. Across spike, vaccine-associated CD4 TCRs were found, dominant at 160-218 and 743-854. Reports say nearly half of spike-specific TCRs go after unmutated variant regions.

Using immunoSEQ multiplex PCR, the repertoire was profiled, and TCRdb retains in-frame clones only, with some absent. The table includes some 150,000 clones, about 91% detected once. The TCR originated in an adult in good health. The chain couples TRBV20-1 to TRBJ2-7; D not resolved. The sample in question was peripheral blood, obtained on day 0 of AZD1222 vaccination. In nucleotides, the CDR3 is TGCAGTGCTAAAGTCCTAGGGGAGCAGTACTTC. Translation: CSAKVLGEQYF.